This TCR beta chain was observed in a study of neoadjuvant anti-PD-1 for oral cavity cancer. Looking at the study overall: Non-progressing patients received a fourth nivolumab dose near day 43, then surgery on days 50-56.

Time point reported: after neoadjuvant nivolumab, at surgical resection. In germline, CDR1 is SQVTM, CDR2 ANQGSEA. The CDR3 extends over 12 amino acids. V lost 7 bases and J 7 bases, leaving 16 bases between the germline ends. The sample holds a few counts of this clone. Antigen unknown. The protocol was immunoSEQ multiplex PCR, while the TCRdb copy is restricted to in-frame clones and leaves out a portion. This sample has about 23,000 clones, with around a quarter found just once. Overall study findings and caveats: Expansion of preexisting intratumoral clones was suggested to aid response.

This clonotype was sampled from a person aged 35 to 85 with oral cavity squamous cell carcinoma. The gene calls are TRBV29-1 and TRBJ1-2, with D unclear. The sample here was tumor tissue, taken after nivolumab (anti-PD-1) treatment. The CDR3 nucleotides are TGCAGCGCCGATCCTCCGACGGCTGGCTACACCTTC. It is translated as CSADPPTAGYTF.